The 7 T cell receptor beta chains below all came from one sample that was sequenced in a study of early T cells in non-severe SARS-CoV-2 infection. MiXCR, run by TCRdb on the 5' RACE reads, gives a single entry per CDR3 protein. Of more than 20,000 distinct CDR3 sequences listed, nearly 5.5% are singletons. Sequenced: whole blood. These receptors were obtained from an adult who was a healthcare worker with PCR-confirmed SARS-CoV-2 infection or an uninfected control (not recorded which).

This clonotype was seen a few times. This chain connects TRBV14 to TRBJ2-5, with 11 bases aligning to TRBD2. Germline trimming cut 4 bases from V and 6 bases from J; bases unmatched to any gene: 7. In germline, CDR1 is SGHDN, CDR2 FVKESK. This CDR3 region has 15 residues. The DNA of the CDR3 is TGTGCCAGCAGCCTACTAGCGGGAGTGATGAAGACCCAGTACTTC. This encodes CASSLLAGVMKTQYF.

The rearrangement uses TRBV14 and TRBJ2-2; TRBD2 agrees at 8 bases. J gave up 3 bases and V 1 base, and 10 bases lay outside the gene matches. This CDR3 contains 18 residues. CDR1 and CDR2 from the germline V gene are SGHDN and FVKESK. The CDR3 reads CASSQVFREGPHTGELFF. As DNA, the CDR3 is TGTGCCAGCAGCCAAGTTTTTCGGGAGGGCCCGCACACCGGGGAGCTGTTTTTT. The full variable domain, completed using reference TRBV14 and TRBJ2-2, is EAGVTQFPSHSVIEKGQTVTLRCDPISGHDNLYWYRRVMGKEIKFLLHFVKESKQDESGMPNNRFLAERTGGTYSTLKVQPAELEDSGVYFCASSQVFREGPHTGELFFGEGSRLTVL.

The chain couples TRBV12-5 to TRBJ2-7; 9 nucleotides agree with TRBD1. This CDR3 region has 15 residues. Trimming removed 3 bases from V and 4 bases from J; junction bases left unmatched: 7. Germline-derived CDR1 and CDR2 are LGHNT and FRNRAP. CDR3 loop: CASGFGTGGRYEQYV. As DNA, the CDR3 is TGTGCTAGTGGTTTCGGCACAGGGGGCAGGTACGAGCAGTACGTC.

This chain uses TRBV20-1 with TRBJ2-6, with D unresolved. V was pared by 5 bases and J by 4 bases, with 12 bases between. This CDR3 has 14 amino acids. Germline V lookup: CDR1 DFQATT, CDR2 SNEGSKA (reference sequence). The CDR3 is CSAPHLPGANVLTF. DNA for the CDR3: TGCAGTGCTCCCCACTTGCCCGGGGCCAACGTCCTGACTTTC.

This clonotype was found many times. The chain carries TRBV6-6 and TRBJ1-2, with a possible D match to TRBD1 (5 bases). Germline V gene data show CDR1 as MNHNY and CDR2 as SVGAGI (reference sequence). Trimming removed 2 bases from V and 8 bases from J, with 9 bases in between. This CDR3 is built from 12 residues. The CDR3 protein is CASSYGGEGYTF. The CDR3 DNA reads TGTGCCAGCAGTTACGGGGGGGAGGGCTACACCTTC.

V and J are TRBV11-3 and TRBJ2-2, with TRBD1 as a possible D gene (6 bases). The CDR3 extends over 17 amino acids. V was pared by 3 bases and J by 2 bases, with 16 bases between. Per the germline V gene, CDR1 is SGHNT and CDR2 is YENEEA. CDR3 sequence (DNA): TGTGCCAGCAGCTTTTATGGGCAGGGGCGAAACACCGGGGAGCTGTTTTTT. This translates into CASSFYGQGRNTGELFF. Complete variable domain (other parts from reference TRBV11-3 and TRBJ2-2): EAGVVQSPRYKIIEKKQPVAFWCNPISGHNTLYWYLQNLGQGPELLIRYENEEAVDDSQLPKDRFSAERLKGVDSTLKIQPAELGDSAVYLCASSFYGQGRNTGELFFGEGSRLTVL.

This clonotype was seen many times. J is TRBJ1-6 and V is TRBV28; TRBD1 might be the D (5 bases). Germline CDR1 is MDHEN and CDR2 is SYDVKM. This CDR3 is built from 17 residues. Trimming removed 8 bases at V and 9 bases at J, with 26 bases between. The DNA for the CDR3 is TGTGCCAGCCGTCCACCGAGGGACCCCAACGCAGGTTCACCCCTCCACTTT. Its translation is CASRPPRDPNAGSPLHF. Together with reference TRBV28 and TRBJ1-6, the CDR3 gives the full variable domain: DVKVTQSSRYLVKRTGEKVFLECVQDMDHENMFWYRQDPGLGLRLIYFSYDVKMKEKGDIPEGYSVSREKKERFSLILESASTNQTSMYLCASRPPRDPNAGSPLHFGNGTRLTVT.